The 4 T cell receptor beta chains reported below all come from one sample, sequenced in a study of blood T cell repertoires in COVID-19. Assay used: immunoSEQ multiplex PCR; TCRdb lists only in-frame clones, some missing. The sample yields 200,000 to 250,000 clones, 70% to 85% seen once. The sequenced sample was PBMCs or T cells enriched from blood (not recorded which). These receptors were collected from a woman aged 60-75 years who had recovered from COVID-19.

The chain has TRBV20-1 and TRBJ1-1; TRBD1 matches at 7 bases. V was clipped by 5 bases and J by 8 bases; unmatched bases: 5. Germline V gene data show CDR1 as DFQATT and CDR2 as SNEGSKA (reference sequence). The CDR3 is made up of 11 amino acids. The DNA for the CDR3 is TGCAGTGCTTCCCCGGACAGGGAAGCTTTCTTT. It codes for CSASPDREAFF.

This chain joins TRBV5-1 and TRBJ1-1; a weak D match, TRBD1 (6 bases). The V gene lost 1 base and the J gene lost 7 bases, with 11 bases spanning the gap. The CDR3 totals 13 residues. Per the germline V gene, CDR1 is SGHRS and CDR2 is YFSETQ. The CDR3 region is CASSLRPGDEAFF. DNA of the CDR3: TGCGCCAGCAGCTTGCGGCCAGGGGATGAAGCTTTCTTT.

The chain recombines TRBV27 with TRBJ1-5; D is unclear. Trimming cost V 3 bases and J 0 bases, with 6 bases left between them. The CDR3 runs to 14 residues. The germline V gene has CDR1 MNHEY and CDR2 SMNVEV (reference sequence). The CDR3 DNA reads as TGTGCCAGCAGTTTGAGGGATAGCAATCAGCCCCAGCATTTT. Its protein product is CASSLRDSNQPQHF.

V usage is TRBV21-1 and J usage is TRBJ2-7; the table's D call of TRBD2 was not tested on the DNA. TRBV21-1 is a pseudogene locus. The CDR3 has 15 amino acids. In DNA form, the CDR3 reads TGTGCCAGCAGCAAAAGAGAACTAGCGGACTACGAGCAGTACTTC. Protein sequence: CASSKRELADYEQYF.